Presented here are 8 T cell receptor beta chains from one specimen sequenced in a study of identical twins. One entry per CDR3 protein, called by TCRdb with MiXCR from the 5' RACE reads. Altogether about 730,000 distinct CDR3 sequences are present, about 20% being singletons, with the ten largest covering roughly 4.3%. The sample was also linked to a second study, of T cells expressing NK-cell markers.

Material: PBMCs. These receptors were taken from a woman aged 18 to 35 in good health.

The genes are TRBV6-5 and TRBJ2-5; 8 nucleotides line up with TRBD1. Germline V CDR1 and CDR2: MNHEY, SVGAGI. CDR3 length: 15 residues. J gave up 2 bases and V 2 bases, and 4 bases lay outside the gene matches. The CDR3 protein is CASSYDGQGQETQYF. DNA of the CDR3: TGTGCCAGCAGTTACGACGGACAGGGACAAGAGACCCAGTACTTC.

This clonotype came up once. One junction end does not reproduce the germline sequence, and a read error may be involved. The rearrangement links TRBV7-9 to TRBJ2-7, with 8 bases lining up with TRBD1. This CDR3 contains 11 residues. The germline gives CDR1 SEHNR, CDR2 FQNEAQ (reference sequence). CDR3 bases: TGTGCAAGCAGGGGGCCTCGCGAGCAGTACTTC. The encoded protein is CASRGPREQYF.

The gene calls are TRBV9 and TRBJ2-3; 12 bases align to TRBD2. The germline V gene encodes CDR1 SGDLS and CDR2 YYNGEE. The ends lost 3 bases at V and 4 bases at J; junction bases unmatched: 12. The CDR3 extends over 18 amino acids. The chain's CDR3 is CASSAPLAGGPRADTQYF. CDR3 nucleotides: TGTGCCAGCAGCGCTCCCCTAGCGGGAGGGCCTAGGGCAGATACGCAGTATTTT.

The rearrangement links TRBV11-3 to TRBJ2-1; 7 positions match TRBD1. V dropped 6 bases and J dropped 0; count of bases not matched to a gene: 5. Per the germline V gene, CDR1 is SGHNT and CDR2 is YENEEA. CDR3 length: 15 residues. CDR3 DNA sequence: TGTGCCAGCAGGTCGGGACAGAGCTCCTACAATGAGCAGTTCTTC. Its protein is CASRSGQSSYNEQFF.

This clonotype was seen only a few times. The V and J genes are TRBV5-6 and TRBJ2-1, with 7 bases lining up with TRBD1. Germline-derived CDR1 and CDR2 are SGHDT and YYEEEE. The V gene end was trimmed by 5 bases and the J gene end by 8 bases; junction bases not matched to a gene: 7. The CDR3 consists of 13 residues. In DNA, the CDR3 is TGTGCCAGCAGTTCACCAGACAGGGATGAGCAGTTCTTC. It yields the protein CASSSPDRDEQFF. Supplemented by reference TRBV5-6 and TRBJ2-1, the full variable domain reads DAGVTQSPTHLIKTRGQQVTLRCSPKSGHDTVSWYQQALGQGPQFIFQYYEEEERQRGNFPDRFSGHQFPNYSSELNVNALLLGDSALYLCASSSPDRDEQFFGPGTRLTVL.

This clonotype was picked up a small number of times. V gene TRBV10-3 combines with J gene TRBJ2-2, with D hard to call. The CDR3 sequence is 12 residues long. Germline lookup yields CDR1 ENHRY and CDR2 SYGVKD. V was trimmed by 2 bases and J by 6 bases, leaving 4 bases between them. The CDR3 spells CAISEEPGELFF. The CDR3 nucleotides are TGTGCCATCAGTGAGGAGCCCGGGGAGCTGTTTTTT.

This clonotype was detected ten times or more. This sequence joins TRBV12-3 or TRBV12-4 and TRBJ2-5, with a weak D call TRBD2 (5 bases). This CDR3 is built from 14 residues. V was shortened by 2 bases and J by 5 bases, with 12 bases between the two germline ends. As DNA, the CDR3 is TGTGCCAGCAGTTTATCCGGGGTGAGGGAGACCCAGTACTTC. The encoded protein is CASSLSGVRETQYF.

The V and J genes are TRBV12-3 or TRBV12-4 and TRBJ2-3; D is possibly TRBD2 (5 bases). The CDR3 is 18 residues long. Trimming took 1 base from V and 2 from J, leaving 19 bases between them. The CDR3 DNA is TGTGCCAGCAGTTTAGGAACGATTGGACTGGGAATCACAGATACGCAGTATTTT. Amino acid sequence: CASSLGTIGLGITDTQYF.